This TCR beta chain was recovered during a study of T cell responses to AZD1222 COVID-19 vaccine. The CDR3 has 15 residues. Between the trimmed V and J ends, which lost 1 base and 4 bases, there was a span of 13 bases. Per the germline V gene, CDR1 is MNHNS and CDR2 is SASEGT. TCRdb keeps only in-frame clones here, not all; method: immunoSEQ multiplex PCR. The sample lists 90,000 to 150,000 clones; roughly 88% were seen once. This chain connects TRBV6-1 to TRBJ1-2, with D unclear. This receptor was obtained from an adult in good health. The material sequenced was peripheral blood, taken on day 0 of AZD1222 vaccination. The CDR3 loop is CASSEEGWLGYGYTF. CDR3 coding DNA: TGTGCCAGCAGTGAAGAAGGATGGTTGGGCTATGGCTACACCTTC.